Below are 20 T cell receptor beta chains sequenced from a single sample in a study of graft-versus-host responses after intestinal transplantation. Repertoires were generated with immunoSEQ multiplex PCR, while TCRdb's copy carries only in-frame clones and drops some. Of roughly 3,900 clones detected, roughly 21% appear once; the ten largest clones hold around 5.5%. The sample consisted of alloreactive CD4+ T cells from a mixed lymphocyte reaction culture, taken before transplantation. The subset is: CFSE-low proliferating T cells sorted from roughly six-day pre-transplant mixed lymphocyte reaction (GvH or HvG direction). These receptors all come from a human patient who was an organ donor for intestinal transplantation.

V gene TRBV15 combines with J gene TRBJ1-2; D gene uncertain. Trimming took 4 bases from V and 0 from J, leaving 15 bases between them. Germline CDR1 and CDR2: LNHNV and YYDKDF (reference sequence). CDR3 size: 16 residues. Written as DNA, the CDR3 is TGTGCCACCAGCAAAGTACAGCTTGCTCCTAACTATGGCTACACCTTC. It specifies CATSKVQLAPNYGYTF.

In its sample, this clone was seen many times. The rearrangement joins TRBV6-1 to TRBJ1-1; no reliable D call. The CDR3 is 14 amino acids. CDR1 MNHNS and CDR2 SASEGT come from the germline V gene. Trimming removed 8 bases at V and 5 bases at J, with 18 bases between. CDR3 in DNA: TGTGCCAGCCGGTGGGAGGGTCGGTGGACTGAAGCTTTCTTT. Its protein product is CASRWEGRWTEAFF.

This clone counts as medium-sized. The chain employs TRBV28 and TRBJ2-7; possible D gene TRBD2, 5 bases. Germline lookup yields CDR1 MDHEN and CDR2 SYDVKM. The CDR3 has 15 amino acids. The V end was cut by 5 bases, the J end by 4 bases, with 18 bases between. CDR3 loop: CASSRRLPGYYEQYV. CDR3 in DNA: TGTGCCAGCAGTCGGAGGCTACCGGGGTATTACGAGCAGTACGTC.

In its sample, this clone was seen a few times. The gene calls are TRBV11-3 and TRBJ2-3; the match to TRBD2 covers 11 bases. The CDR3 runs 16 residues. Germline CDR1 is SGHNT and CDR2 is YENEEA. After removal of 3 bases from V and 0 bases from J, the junction contained 2 bases not matched to a gene. The CDR3 DNA sequence: TGTGCCAGCAGCTTCGGACTAGCGGGCAGCACAGATACGCAGTATTTT. Residues: CASSFGLAGSTDTQYF.

In this sample, this clone is medium-sized. The rearrangement uses TRBV7-2 and TRBJ2-7; 7 positions match TRBD1. The CDR3 contains 15 residues. J lost 3 bases, V lost 5 bases, and 10 bases had no gene match. The V gene's germline CDR1 is SGHTA and CDR2 FQGNSA. The DNA for the CDR3 is TGTGCCAGCAGCCAAGACAGGGTCCATTTCTACGAGCAGTACGTC. It is translated as CASSQDRVHFYEQYV.

This chain links TRBV28 with TRBJ2-3; 8 nucleotides align to TRBD1. Germline-derived CDR1 and CDR2 are MDHEN and SYDVKM. Germline trimming cut 3 bases from V and 4 bases from J; bases unmatched to any gene: 9. This CDR3 contains 16 residues. As DNA, the CDR3 is TGTGCCAGCAGTTTCCCCCAGGGGGCGCAGTCAGATACGCAGTATTTT. Translated, it gives CASSFPQGAQSDTQYF.

The V gene is TRBV20-1, the J gene TRBJ2-5, with a weak D call TRBD1 (6 bases). V lost 4 bases to trimming and J lost 5 bases, with 8 bases between them. Germline loops: CDR1 DFQATT, CDR2 SNEGSKA (reference sequence). This CDR3 has 11 amino acids. The CDR3 loop reads CSATQGETQYF. CDR3 coding DNA: TGCAGTGCTACTCAGGGGGAGACCCAGTACTTC.

This clone is categorized as medium-sized. The CDR3, as DNA: TGTGCCAGCAGCTTAGGTCCCCTTAGGGGGTACCAAGAGACCCAGTACTTC. Translated, it gives CASSLGPLRGYQETQYF. The chain has TRBV13 and TRBJ2-5, with D perhaps matching TRBD1 (6 bases). The length of the CDR3 is 17 residues. Germline V gives CDR1 PRHDT, CDR2 FYEKMQ (reference sequence). The germline V and J ends were trimmed by 0 bases and 0 bases, with 14 bases remaining between them.

This chain uses TRBV28 with TRBJ2-1; no clear D gene. Germline CDR1 and CDR2: MDHEN and SYDVKM. The V end lost 5 bases, the J end lost 7 bases, and 6 bases lay between the germline ends. The length of the CDR3 is 11 residues. The CDR3 bases are TGTGCCAGCAGTCTTTATAATGAGCAGTTCTTC. This translates into CASSLYNEQFF.

The V gene is TRBV7-2, the J gene TRBJ1-2; 7 positions agree with TRBD1. J gave up 8 bases and V 1 base, and 7 bases lay outside the gene matches. Germline CDR1 SGHTA, CDR2 FQGNSA. The CDR3 spans 14 residues. DNA of the CDR3: TGTGCCAGCAGCTTAGTGGGGACAGCGGGCGGCTACACCTTC. This sequence encodes CASSLVGTAGGYTF.

J is TRBJ2-3 and V is TRBV10-1; D possibly corresponds to TRBD1 (6 bases). Trimming shortened V by 6 bases and J by 2 bases, and 12 bases separated the two germline ends. The CDR3 consists of 14 residues. CDR1 is WNHNN, CDR2 SYGVQD, per germline (reference sequence). CDR3 bases: TGCGCCAGCAGCCCGGGACATCCCACAGATACGCAGTATTTT. Its translation: CASSPGHPTDTQYF.

By sample share, this clone is medium-sized. The rearrangement uses TRBV5-4 and TRBJ1-1; no firm D call. Germline V lookup: CDR1 SGHNT, CDR2 YYREEE (reference sequence). The CDR3 covers 14 residues. The V and J ends lost 3 bases and 3 bases respectively, with 12 bases between them. CDR3 region: CASSSTPKDTEAFF. Here the CDR3 DNA reads TGTGCCAGCAGCTCCACTCCAAAAGACACTGAAGCTTTCTTT.

The table lists this clone with a few counts. The chain employs TRBV7-6 and TRBJ1-6; 9 bases align to TRBD1. Germline CDR1 reads SGHVS; CDR2 reads FNYEAQ. The V and J ends lost 4 bases and 5 bases, in that order; junction bases with no gene match: 3. This CDR3 region has 15 residues. This CDR3 is CASSSQGANNSPLHF. The CDR3 coding sequence is TGTGCCAGCAGCTCACAGGGGGCTAATAATTCACCCCTCCACTTT.

This clone was observed a handful of times. This chain connects TRBV2 to TRBJ2-2; no clear D gene. Germline V lookup: CDR1 SNHLY, CDR2 FYNNEI. The CDR3 is 14 amino acids. The V and J ends lost 4 bases and 0 bases respectively, with 6 bases between them. The CDR3 reads CASSVQSNTGELFF. The CDR3, as DNA: TGTGCCAGCAGTGTACAGTCGAACACCGGGGAGCTGTTTTTT.

Remarks on this clone: Other DNA sequences in the sample encode the same CDR3. This sequence joins TRBV27 and TRBJ1-5, with 8 positions matching TRBD1. V lost 5 bases to trimming and J lost 3 bases; unmatched junction nucleotides: 3. Germline V gives CDR1 MNHEY, CDR2 SMNVEV (reference sequence). This CDR3 is built from 14 residues. The CDR3 region is CASSGQGANQPQHF. In DNA, the CDR3 is TGTGCCAGCAGTGGACAGGGTGCCAATCAGCCCCAGCATTTT.

This chain links TRBV2 with TRBJ1-2, with TRBD1 identical over 8 bases. The germline V gene encodes CDR1 SNHLY and CDR2 FYNNEI. V lost 6 bases, J lost 7 bases, and 13 bases stayed unmatched. The CDR3 consists of 15 residues. CDR3 bases: TGTGCCAGCAGAGCTCCGGGACAGGTAGTAGTTGGCTACACCTTC. This codes for CASRAPGQVVVGYTF. The full variable domain, rest sourced from reference TRBV2 and TRBJ1-2, is EPEVTQTPSHQVTQMGQEVILRCVPISNHLYFYWYRQILGQKVEFLVSFYNNEISEKSEIFDDQFSVERPDGSNFTLKIRSTKLEDSAMYFCASRAPGQVVVGYTFGSGTRLTVV.

The V gene is TRBV6-1, the J gene TRBJ2-7; D may be TRBD1 (6 bases). The CDR3 loop spans 13 amino acids. V lost 5 bases to trimming and J lost 10 bases, with 18 bases between them. In germline, CDR1 is MNHNS, CDR2 SASEGT. CDR3 in amino acids: CASSPTGITPQYV. The CDR3 DNA follows: TGTGCCAGCAGTCCGACAGGTATCACCCCACAGTACGTC.

This clone was recorded only once. The rearrangement links TRBV15 to TRBJ2-1; TRBD1 is a possible D gene (7 bases). V lost 3 bases, J lost 7 bases, and 19 bases lay in between. Germline V gives CDR1 LNHNV, CDR2 YYDKDF (reference sequence). The CDR3 length is 16 residues. CDR3 nucleotides: TGTGCCACCAGCAGCTCGGTGGAGGGGGCGCGTAATGAGCAGTTCTTC. Encoded protein: CATSSSVEGARNEQFF.

The gene calls are TRBV7-2 and TRBJ1-2; D is unresolved. The germline V gene encodes CDR1 SGHTA and CDR2 FQGNSA. The CDR3 sequence is 13 residues long. V shed 6 bases and J shed 8 bases, with 16 bases lying between them. CDR3 coding DNA: TGTGCCAGCAGTCGAAACCCTATCGGGGGCTACACCTTC. It is translated as CASSRNPIGGYTF. The variable domain in full, with the rest retrieved from reference TRBV7-2 and TRBJ1-2, is GAGVSQSPSNKVTEKGKDVELRCDPISGHTALYWYRQSLGQGLEFLIYFQGNSAPDKSGLPSDRFSAERTGGSVSTLTIQRTQQEDSAVYLCASSRNPIGGYTFGSGTRLTVV.

This clone was observed a handful of times. The J gene is TRBJ1-6, the V gene TRBV19, with no clear D. This CDR3 contains 14 residues. V was shortened by 3 bases and J by 7 bases, with 10 bases between the two germline ends. The germline V gene has CDR1 LNHDA and CDR2 SQIVND (reference sequence). CDR3 in amino acids: CASSILRLNSPLHF. CDR3 in DNA: TGTGCCAGTAGTATCCTACGACTGAATTCACCCCTCCACTTT.